The rows below give T cell receptor beta chains drawn from one sample of a study of Ad26.COV2.S vaccination and SARS-CoV-2 variants. Produced via immunoSEQ multiplex PCR; TCRdb's table is partial and in-frame only. The sample holds about 350,000 clones; approximately 86% are singletons and the top ten take around 11%. The specimen was peripheral blood, collected in a trial of Ad26.COV2.S vaccine versus placebo. Source of these receptors: a person between 18 and 65 years old who received the Ad26.COV2.S COVID-19 vaccine or a placebo. The CDR3 runs from the conserved cysteine through the conserved F or W. A D gene is named only where the DNA matches it firmly. The size field is filled for only some rows; it gives once, few, many or a size class.

abundance,v_gene,d_gene,j_gene,CDR3aa,CDR3nt
-,TRBV12-3/TRBV12-4,-,TRBJ1-5,CASRGARDQPQHF,TGTGCCAGCAGGGGGGCGCGGGATCAGCCCCAGCATTTT
-,TRBV13,TRBD2,TRBJ2-3,CASSSPRLAGEVDTQYF,TGTGCCAGCAGCTCCCCCCGACTAGCGGGAGAAGTAGATACGCAGTATTTT
-,TRBV19,-,TRBJ1-6,CASSIKGGNSPLHF,TGTGCCAGTAGTATAAAGGGGGGGAATTCACCCCTCCACTTT
-,TRBV10-1,-,TRBJ1-2,CASSGTGGYTF,TGCGCCAGCAGTGGTACCGGCGGCTACACCTTC
-,TRBV18,-,TRBJ1-1,CASSPGGGDTEAFF,TGTGCCAGCTCACCCGGGGGTGGGGACACTGAAGCTTTCTTT
-,TRBV5-1,-,TRBJ2-1,CASSLGQVGYNEQFF,TGCGCCAGCAGCTTGGGACAGGTGGGGTACAATGAGCAGTTCTTC
-,TRBV10-3,TRBD1,TRBJ1-5,CAISESPTGLKKQPQHF,TGTGCCATCAGTGAGTCTCCGACAGGGTTAAAAAAACAGCCCCAGCATTTT
-,TRBV20-1,TRBD1,TRBJ2-3,CSATDRVNTDTQYF,TGCAGTGCTACTGACAGGGTTAACACAGATACGCAGTATTTT
-,TRBV5-6,TRBD1,TRBJ1-1,CASSHRQGAFWAEAFF,TGTGCCAGCAGCCACCGACAGGGGGCGTTCTGGGCTGAAGCTTTCTTT
-,TRBV6-4,-,TRBJ1-2,CASSATGTHYGYTF,TGTGCCAGCAGTGCCACCGGGACGCACTATGGCTACACCTTC
-,TRBV4-3,-,TRBJ2-3,CASSLGTLEVDTQYF,TGCGCCAGCAGCCTGGGGACACTCGAGGTGGATACGCAGTATTTT
-,TRBV7-9,-,TRBJ2-2,CASSFRRVPGELFF,TGTGCCAGCAGCTTTAGAAGGGTCCCCGGGGAGCTGTTTTTT
-,TRBV18,-,TRBJ2-1,CASSPNHNEQFF,TGTGCCAGCTCACCAAATCACAATGAGCAGTTCTTC
-,TRBV4-3,-,TRBJ1-5,CASSQDTRGVAQPQHF,TGCGCCAGCAGCCAAGATACCCGGGGGGTCGCTCAGCCCCAGCATTTT
-,TRBV4-2,-,TRBJ1-3,CASSPEAGGNTIYF,TGTGCCAGCAGCCCGGAAGCAGGAGGAAACACCATATATTTT
-,TRBV7-9,-,TRBJ2-1,CASSLGDQYNEQFF,TGTGCCAGCAGCTTAGGGGACCAATACAATGAGCAGTTCTTC
-,TRBV27,-,TRBJ2-7,CASSSPRDSPREQYF,TGTGCCAGCAGTTCCCCCAGGGACTCACCGCGCGAGCAGTACTTC
-,TRBV27,TRBD1,TRBJ2-5,CASSSRTGAETQYF,TGTGCCAGCAGTTCAAGGACAGGGGCAGAGACCCAGTACTTC
once,TRBV7-6,TRBD1,TRBJ1-2,CASSSSTGGDSGYTF,TGTGCCAGCAGCTCGTCTACAGGGGGCGATTCTGGCTACACCTTC
once,TRBV28,TRBD1,TRBJ2-7,CASSSDAGGTIYEQYF,TGTGCCAGCAGTTCCGACGCAGGGGGCACCATCTACGAGCAGTACTTC
-,TRBV6-2/TRBV6-3,-,TRBJ2-7,CASGPGGSSYEQYF,TGTGCCAGCGGCCCCGGGGGATCCTCCTACGAGCAGTACTTC
few,TRBV16,-,TRBJ2-7,CASSNNRIPYEQYF,TGTGCCAGCAGCAATAACAGGATCCCCTACGAGCAGTACTTC
-,TRBV2,TRBD1,TRBJ1-5,CASRRDRDNQPQHF,TGTGCCAGCAGGCGAGACAGGGACAATCAGCCCCAGCATTTT
once,TRBV19,-,TRBJ2-5,CASRSLGGAQETQYF,TGTGCCAGTAGGAGTCTAGGGGGGGCCCAAGAGACCCAGTACTTC
once,TRBV28,TRBD1,TRBJ1-2,CASDGQGPYGYTF,TGTGCCAGCGATGGACAGGGACCCTATGGCTACACCTTC
once,TRBV9,TRBD2,TRBJ2-7,CASSPRSGITYEQYF,TGTGCCAGCAGCCCCCGTAGCGGGATCACCTACGAGCAGTACTTC
-,TRBV9,TRBD1,TRBJ1-6,CASSVGGTVSYNSPLHF,TGTGCCAGCAGCGTAGGGGGGACAGTCTCCTATAATTCACCCCTCCACTTT
-,TRBV18,-,TRBJ2-5,CASSPSGNQETQYF,TGTGCCAGCTCACCATCGGGGAACCAAGAGACCCAGTACTTC
-,TRBV6-2/TRBV6-3,TRBD2,TRBJ2-1,CASSYGLGGRPINNEQFF,TGTGCCAGCAGTTACGGGCTGGGGGGGAGGCCTATTAACAATGAGCAGTTCTTC
-,TRBV27,-,TRBJ2-7,CASSADPRGYEQYF,TGTGCCAGCAGTGCAGACCCCAGGGGCTACGAGCAGTACTTC
-,TRBV6-2/TRBV6-3,-,TRBJ2-5,CASSYNRDRASETQYF,TGTGCCAGCAGTTACAACCGGGATCGTGCCTCGGAGACCCAGTACTTC